Presented here are 5 T cell receptor beta chains from one specimen sequenced in a study of blood T cell repertoires in COVID-19. The protocol was immunoSEQ multiplex PCR, while the TCRdb copy is restricted to in-frame clones and leaves out a portion. The table has some 260,000 clones, around 90% seen once. Input material: peripheral blood. These receptors all stem from a woman aged 70-85 years with COVID-19, enrolled during active disease.

The gene calls are TRBV11-2 and TRBJ1-2; no firm D call. Trimming pared 2 bases from V and 3 bases from J, leaving 4 bases between. The germline V gene encodes CDR1 SGHAT and CDR2 FQNNGV. There are 12 residues in the CDR3. CDR3 loop: CASSLSDYGYTF. The DNA for the CDR3 is TGTGCCAGCAGCTTATCCGACTATGGCTACACCTTC.

The rearrangement links TRBV6-5 to TRBJ1-5; D remains unclear. CDR1 is MNHEY, CDR2 SVGAGI, per germline. V dropped 6 bases and J dropped 1 base, with 7 bases sitting between them. The CDR3 spans 13 residues. The CDR3 is CASSIRSNQPQHF. The CDR3 DNA is TGTGCCAGCAGCATCAGAAGCAATCAGCCCCAGCATTTT.

This chain joins TRBV18 and TRBJ1-6; D is perhaps TRBD1 (6 bases). This CDR3 contains 14 residues. V was trimmed by 2 bases and J by 7 bases, leaving 9 bases between them. In germline, CDR1 is KGHSH, CDR2 LQKENI. CDR3 bases: TGTGCCAGCTCACCAGCTCAGGGGAATTCACCCCTCCACTTT. Translation gives CASSPAQGNSPLHF.

Only one count was recorded for this clone. For the CDR3, the DNA is TGTGCCAGCAGCCAACCGGGACAGGGCATGAACACTGAAGCTTTCTTT. This gives the protein CASSQPGQGMNTEAFF. V gene TRBV4-2 combines with J gene TRBJ1-1, with 9 bases identical to TRBD1. The CDR3 contains 16 residues. Unmatched junction bases numbered 4, after V lost 2 bases and J lost 0 bases. Germline assignment: CDR1 LGHNA and CDR2 YNFKEQ.

The chain joins TRBV7-2 to TRBJ1-6; the match to TRBD1 covers 9 bases. CDR3 length: 15 residues. Looked up from germline, CDR1 is SGHTA and CDR2 is FQGNSA. The J segment lost 10 bases and the V segment lost 0 bases, leaving 4 bases of the junction unmatched. The CDR3 DNA follows: TGTGCCAGCAGCTTAGCAGGGACAGGGAACTCACCCCTCCACTTT. It translates to CASSLAGTGNSPLHF.